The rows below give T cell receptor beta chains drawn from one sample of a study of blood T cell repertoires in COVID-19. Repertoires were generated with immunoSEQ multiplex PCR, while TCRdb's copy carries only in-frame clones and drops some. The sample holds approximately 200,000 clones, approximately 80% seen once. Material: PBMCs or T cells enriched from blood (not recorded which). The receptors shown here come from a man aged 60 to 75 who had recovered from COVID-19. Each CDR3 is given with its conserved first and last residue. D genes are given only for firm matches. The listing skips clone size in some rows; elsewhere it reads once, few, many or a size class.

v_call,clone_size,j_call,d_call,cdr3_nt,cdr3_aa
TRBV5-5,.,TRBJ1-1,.,TGTGCCAGCAGCTCCATGGGGGGAGACACTGAAGCTTTCTTT,CASSSMGGDTEAFF
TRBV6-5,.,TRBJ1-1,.,TGTGCCAGCAGTTACTCCCGGGTGACTGAAGCTTTCTTT,CASSYSRVTEAFF
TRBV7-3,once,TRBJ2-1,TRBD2,TGTGCCAGCAGCCCCCTTGGGACTAGCGGGGGCAATGAGCAGTTCTTC,CASSPLGTSGGNEQFF
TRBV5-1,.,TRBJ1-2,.,TGCGCCAGCAGCTTGGGCGACAGGAACTATGGCTACACCTTC,CASSLGDRNYGYTF
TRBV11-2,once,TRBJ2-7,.,TGTGCCAGCAGCTACCCGGGACTCCTCTCCTACGAGCAGTACTTC,CASSYPGLLSYEQYF
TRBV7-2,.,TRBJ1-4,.,TGTGCCAGCAGCTTAGCGCGGGCTGAAAAACTGTTTTTT,CASSLARAEKLFF
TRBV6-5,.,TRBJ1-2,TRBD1,TGTGCCAGCAGTAAGTCCGGGACAGAGAACTATGGCTACACCTTC,CASSKSGTENYGYTF
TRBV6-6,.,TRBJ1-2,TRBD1,TGTGCCAGCAGTTCACAGGGGGTCAACTATGGCTACACCTTC,CASSSQGVNYGYTF
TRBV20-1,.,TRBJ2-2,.,TGCAGTGCTAGTAGTTGGAGAACCGGGGAGCTGTTTTTT,CSASSWRTGELFF
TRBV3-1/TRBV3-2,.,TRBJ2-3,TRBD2,TGTGCCAGCAGCCAGGCGGGGGGAGAGCCAGATACGCAGTATTTT,CASSQAGGEPDTQYF
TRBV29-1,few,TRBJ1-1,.,TGCAGCCACAGGGCCACGAACACTGAAGCTTTCTTT,CSHRATNTEAFF
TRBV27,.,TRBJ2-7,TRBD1,TGTGCCAGCAGTTTCCGGGGACAGGGCTACTACGAGCAGTACTTC,CASSFRGQGYYEQYF
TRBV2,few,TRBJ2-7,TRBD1,TGTGCCAGCAGTGCGGGACAGGGCCCCTACGCGCAGTACTTC,CASSAGQGPYAQYF
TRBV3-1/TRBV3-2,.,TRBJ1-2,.,TGTGCCAGCAGCTCAACAGTTAACTATGGCTACACCTTC,CASSSTVNYGYTF
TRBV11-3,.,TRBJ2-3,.,TGTGCCAGCAGCCCGCCGTACGGGGGATCAAACGCAGATACGCAGTATTTT,CASSPPYGGSNADTQYF
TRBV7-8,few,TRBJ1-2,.,TGTGCCAGCAGCTTCGGTGCAGGGGAAAAGGGCTATGGCTACACCTTC,CASSFGAGEKGYGYTF
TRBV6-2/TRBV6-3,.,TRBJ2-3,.,TGTGCCAGCAGTTCACCGATTCGGGATCACACAGATACGCAGTATTTT,CASSSPIRDHTDTQYF
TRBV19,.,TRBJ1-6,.,TGTGCCAGTAGTGACCGGGACATTAATAATTCACCCCTCCACTTT,CASSDRDINNSPLHF
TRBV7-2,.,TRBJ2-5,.,TGTGCCAGCAGCTTAATGCAGGGGCCGCAAGAGACCCAGTACTTC,CASSLMQGPQETQYF
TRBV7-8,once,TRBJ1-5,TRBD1,TGTGCCAGCGCTCCAGGGGGCAGTCAGCCCCAGCATTTT,CASAPGGSQPQHF
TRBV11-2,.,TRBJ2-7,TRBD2,TGTGCCAGCACCACGACTAGCGGGAGAAACTACGAGCAGTACTTC,CASTTTSGRNYEQYF
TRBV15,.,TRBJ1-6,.,TGTGCCACCAGCAGAGATCAGGTTAAATCACCCCTCCACTTT,CATSRDQVKSPLHF
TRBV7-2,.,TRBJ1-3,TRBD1,TGTGCCAGCAGCCCGACAGGGGCCGGAAACACCATATATTTT,CASSPTGAGNTIYF
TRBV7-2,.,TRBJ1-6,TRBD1,TGTGCCAGCAGTTTTAGGGAGACAGGGTGGAATTCACCCCTCCACTTT,CASSFRETGWNSPLHF
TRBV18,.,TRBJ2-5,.,TGTGCCAGCTCCCGACAGGTCCAAGAGACCCAGTACTTC,CASSRQVQETQYF
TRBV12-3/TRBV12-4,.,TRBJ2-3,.,TGTGCCAGCAGCCCGGAGCTAAATACGCAGTATTTT,CASSPELNTQYF
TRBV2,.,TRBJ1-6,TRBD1,TGTGCCAGCAGCAAGACAGGGGACAATTCACCCCTCCACTTT,CASSKTGDNSPLHF
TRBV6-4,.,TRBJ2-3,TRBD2,TGTGCCAGCAGTGAATCCTCTAGCGGGGGCACAGATACGCAGTATTTT,CASSESSSGGTDTQYF
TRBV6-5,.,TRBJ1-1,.,TGTGCCAGCAGTTACTCCGTGAGGGAGCGGGCTTTCTTT,CASSYSVRERAFF
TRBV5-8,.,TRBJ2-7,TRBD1,TGTGCCAGCAGCCATACGGACAGGGAGGAGCAGTACTTC,CASSHTDREEQYF
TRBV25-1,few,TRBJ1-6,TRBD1,TGTGCCAGCAGAGCTTCAGGGGGGAATTCACCCCTCCACTTT,CASRASGGNSPLHF
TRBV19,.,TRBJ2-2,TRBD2,TGTGCCAGTAGTATGGAAGCGGGGGGGATAAACACCGGGGAGCTGTTTTTT,CASSMEAGGINTGELFF
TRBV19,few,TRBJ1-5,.,TGTGCCAGTAGTCCGGTTAGCAATCAGCCCCAGCATTTT,CASSPVSNQPQHF
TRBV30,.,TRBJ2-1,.,TGTGCCTGGATCCTTGGGCTGCGGAGGGAAGGTGAGCAGTTCTTC,CAWILGLRREGEQFF
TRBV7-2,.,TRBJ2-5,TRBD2,TGTGCCAGCAGCTTAAGGCCTAGCGGGGGGCTGGAGACCCAGTACTTC,CASSLRPSGGLETQYF
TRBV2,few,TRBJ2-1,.,TGTGCCAGCAGCTGGGCCGGGAACAATGAGCAGTTCTTC,CASSWAGNNEQFF
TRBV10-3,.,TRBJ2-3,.,TGTGCCATCAGTGAGGCGGGGGCGCAAACAGATACGCAGTATTTT,CAISEAGAQTDTQYF
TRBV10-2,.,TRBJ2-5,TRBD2,TGCGCCAGCACTAGACTAGCGGGGGAGACCCAGTACTTC,CASTRLAGETQYF
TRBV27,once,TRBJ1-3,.,TGTGCCAGCAGTTCCGCCGCCCCCTACTCTGGAAACACCATATATTTT,CASSSAAPYSGNTIYF
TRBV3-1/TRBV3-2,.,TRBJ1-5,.,TGTGCCAGCAGCCAAGAACCAGGGATTTTTCAGCCCCAGCATTTT,CASSQEPGIFQPQHF
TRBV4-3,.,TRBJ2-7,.,TGCGCCAGCAGCCAAGAACATGAGACAGGAAGTCCCTACGAGCAGTACTTC,CASSQEHETGSPYEQYF